This TCR beta chain was recovered during a study of chronic HIV infection and antiretroviral therapy. This clonotype was recorded a few times. The V gene's germline CDR1 is MGHRA and CDR2 YSYEKL. V lost 4 bases to trimming and J lost 6 bases, with 10 bases between them. This CDR3 region has 13 residues. TCRdb processed the 5' RACE reads anew with MiXCR; each CDR3 protein has one entry. The sample includes some 46,000 distinct CDR3 sequences, over 15% of them seen just once. V usage is TRBV4-1 and J usage is TRBJ2-1; D is undetermined. This receptor was identified in an adult who had HIV and had not received antiretroviral therapy, or was an uninfected healthy control (not recorded which). The sequenced sample was peripheral blood. CDR3 DNA sequence: TGCGCCAGCAGCCGGGCTAAGGGCAATGAGCAGTTCTTC. The encoded protein is CASSRAKGNEQFF.